A single sample is the source of the 17 T cell receptor beta chains below, sequenced in a study of a mutant IDH1 vaccine in newly diagnosed glioma. Time point: week 11, during vaccination. Every vaccine dose comprised 300 ug of mutant IDH1 20-mer peptide plus topical imiquimod. The data were produced by immunoSEQ multiplex PCR, yet TCRdb's version contains in-frame clones alone and is incomplete. The sample has roughly 48,000 clones; roughly 91% are singletons. These receptors are not linked to any known antigen. The specimen was PBMCs, collected from a glioma patient whose treatment included an IDH1 peptide vaccine. The source of these receptors is a man aged 50 to 60 with glioma.

This clone was seen a few times. The rearrangement links TRBV7-2 to TRBJ2-5; TRBD2 matches 7 bases. Germline V gene data show CDR1 as SGHTA and CDR2 as FQGNSA. The length of the CDR3 is 14 residues. J was trimmed by 5 bases and V by 10 bases; bases with no gene match: 13. CDR3 sequence: CANSRWGGTETQYF. The CDR3 DNA follows: TGTGCCAACTCCAGGTGGGGGGGGACGGAGACCCAGTACTTC.

The genes are TRBV9 and TRBJ2-1; possible D gene TRBD1, 5 bases. Deletions cut 1 base from V and 8 bases from J, with 19 bases between. The CDR3 is 16 residues long. CDR1 and CDR2 from the germline V gene are SGDLS and YYNGEE. The CDR3 bases are TGTGCCAGCAGCGTACAGGGTACTCTTTCGCAATATGAGCAGTTCTTC. It translates to CASSVQGTLSQYEQFF. The full variable domain, its missing parts supplied by reference TRBV9 and TRBJ2-1, is DSGVTQTPKHLITATGQRVTLRCSPRSGDLSVYWYQQSLDQGLQFLIQYYNGEERAKGNILERFSAQQFPDLHSELNLSSLELGDSALYFCASSVQGTLSQYEQFFGPGTRLTVL.

This sequence joins TRBV11-2 and TRBJ1-4; D might be TRBD1 (6 bases). V was clipped by 4 bases and J by 6 bases, with 18 bases between them. Germline V gene lookup returns CDR1 SGHAT and CDR2 FQNNGV. The CDR3 has 16 amino acids. The CDR3 bases are TGTGCCAGCAGCTCCCCTCGGTGGACAGCAGATGAAAAACTGTTTTTT. It translates to CASSSPRWTADEKLFF.

The rearrangement links TRBV4-1 to TRBJ2-7; 11 bases agree with TRBD1. This CDR3 has 17 amino acids. Germline CDR1 reads MGHRA; CDR2 reads YSYEKL. V lost 2 bases and J lost 4; bases outside the gene matches: 10. CDR3 amino acids: CASSQYHPGTGGYEQYF. For the CDR3, the DNA is TGCGCCAGCAGCCAATACCACCCCGGGACAGGGGGATACGAGCAGTACTTC.

This clone came up a few times. The chain recombines TRBV30 with TRBJ2-7; D is possibly TRBD1 (6 bases). Per germline, CDR1 GTSNPN and CDR2 SVGIG (reference sequence). This CDR3 spans 13 amino acids. V was shortened by 3 bases and J by 3 bases, with 12 bases between the two germline ends. The CDR3 nucleotides are TGTGCCTGGAGCGGCAGGGGAATCTACGAGCAGTACTTC. It yields the protein CAWSGRGIYEQYF. The complete variable domain, with remaining parts taken from reference TRBV30 and TRBJ2-7, reads SQTIHQWPATLVQPVGSPLSLECTVEGTSNPNLYWYRQAAGRGLQLLFYSVGIGQISSEVPQNLSASRPQDRQFILSSKKLLLSDSGFYLCAWSGRGIYEQYFGPGTRLTVT.

Here the CDR3 DNA reads TGTGCCAGCAGCTTAGCGACACTAAGCACAGATACGCAGTATTTT. It encodes CASSLATLSTDTQYF. The chain combines TRBV5-6 with TRBJ2-3; D uncertain. CDR3 length: 15 residues. Germline loops: CDR1 SGHDT, CDR2 YYEEEE. V dropped 2 bases and J dropped 0 bases, with 10 bases sitting between them.

This clone was seen a single time. The V call is TRBV5-4, the J call TRBJ2-5; TRBD2 matches at 13 bases. This CDR3 has 18 residues. V lost 4 bases, J lost 2 bases, and 11 bases stayed unmatched. Germline loops: CDR1 SGHNT, CDR2 YYREEE (reference sequence). Here the CDR3 reads CASSESTSGRGTQETQYF. The CDR3 DNA is TGTGCCAGCAGCGAGAGTACTAGCGGGAGGGGTACTCAAGAGACCCAGTACTTC.

The chain recombines TRBV28 with TRBJ2-7, with TRBD1 matching over 11 bases. Germline V CDR1 and CDR2: MDHEN, SYDVKM. The CDR3 extends over 15 amino acids. Trimming removed 5 bases from V and 1 base from J; junction bases left unmatched: 4. The CDR3 sequence is CASSTRDRGSYEQYF. The DNA for the CDR3 is TGTGCCAGCAGTACCCGGGACAGGGGGTCCTACGAGCAGTACTTC.

This clone was recorded only once. Here the CDR3 DNA reads TGCGCCAGCAAGGAGGGACTAGGGTACGCCGGGGAGCTGTTTTTT. It is translated as CASKEGLGYAGELFF. The chain joins TRBV5-1 to TRBJ2-2, with 8 bases that match TRBD2. The length of the CDR3 is 15 residues. From germline, CDR1 is SGHRS and CDR2 YFSETQ. V dropped 6 bases and J dropped 6; count of bases not matched to a gene: 10.

This chain joins TRBV5-1 and TRBJ1-2; TRBD1 matches 8 bases. Germline values: CDR1 SGHRS, CDR2 YFSETQ. The trim removed 4 bases at V and 2 bases at J, leaving 7 bases unmatched. CDR3 size: 15 residues. CDR3 nucleotides: TGCGCCAGCAGCCGCCTGGACAGGGACAACTATGGCTACACCTTC. It is translated as CASSRLDRDNYGYTF.

The chain carries TRBV19 and TRBJ2-5; 8 nucleotides line up with TRBD2. The CDR3 has 15 amino acids. Trimming at V came to 11 bases and at J to 3 bases, leaving 14 bases not matched to a gene. The germline V gene has CDR1 LNHDA and CDR2 SQIVND (reference sequence). CDR3 sequence: CAVSRSGRREETQYF. CDR3 nucleotides: TGTGCCGTAAGCAGAAGCGGGAGAAGGGAAGAGACCCAGTACTTC. Based on the CDR3 plus reference TRBV19 and TRBJ2-5, the full variable domain is DGGITQSPKYLFRKEGQNVTLSCEQNLNHDAMYWYRQDPGQGLRLIYYSQIVNDFQKGDIAEGYSVSREKKESFPLTVTSAQKNPTAFYLCAVSRSGRREETQYFGPGTRLLVL.

The rearrangement uses TRBV21-1 and TRBJ2-4; the table gives TRBD2 as D, unverified against the DNA. TRBV21-1 constitutes a pseudogene. The CDR3 is made up of 14 amino acids. The CDR3 nucleotides read TGTGCCAGCAGCACCGACCTTGGGAGGGACATTCAGTACTTC. The encoded protein is CASSTDLGRDIQYF.

The chain joins TRBV27 to TRBJ1-2, with TRBD1 matching over 8 bases. The trim removed 0 bases at V and 5 bases at J, leaving 2 bases unmatched. Germline lookup yields CDR1 MNHEY and CDR2 SMNVEV (reference sequence). This CDR3 region has 14 residues. The CDR3 region has the DNA TGTGCCAGCAGTTTATCAGGGACAGGTTATGGCTACACCTTC. Translating it yields CASSLSGTGYGYTF.

The rearrangement uses TRBV30 and TRBJ1-5; D unresolved. The length of the CDR3 is 12 residues. From germline, CDR1 is GTSNPN and CDR2 SVGIG (reference sequence). V was pared by 2 bases and J by 7 bases, with 9 bases between. The CDR3 nucleotides read TGTGCCTGGAGTCAAGGGAACCAGCCCCAGCATTTT. This sequence encodes CAWSQGNQPQHF.

V and J are TRBV5-1 and TRBJ1-2, with TRBD1 identical over 7 bases. The CDR3 runs 13 residues. The germline CDR1 and CDR2 sequences are SGHRS and YFSETQ. Trimming removed 4 bases from V and 5 bases from J; junction bases left unmatched: 5. The CDR3 spells CASSGGTEYGYTF. CDR3 in DNA: TGCGCCAGCAGCGGGGGGACAGAGTATGGCTACACCTTC.

V gene TRBV5-1 combines with J gene TRBJ1-3; 7 bases agree with TRBD1. V shed 4 bases, J shed 8 bases, and the junction held 12 bases outside the gene matches. Germline lookup yields CDR1 SGHRS and CDR2 YFSETQ. The CDR3 extends over 15 amino acids. CDR3 nucleotides: TGCGCCAGCAGCCCACAGGGTGCAGGGGGTGACACCATATATTTT. Amino acid sequence: CASSPQGAGGDTIYF.

The chain recombines TRBV9 with TRBJ2-7; D gene uncertain. Germline CDR1 SGDLS, CDR2 YYNGEE. V dropped 4 bases and J dropped 7 bases, with 18 bases sitting between them. The CDR3 contains 14 residues. CDR3 nucleotide sequence: TGTGCCAGCAGCCCCTGGACCGGATTTGGGGAGCAGTACTTC. Translation gives CASSPWTGFGEQYF.